Listed here are 11 T cell receptor beta chains from one sample, sequenced in a study of blood T cells in healthy people across ages. Primed by a sample-barcoded 5' primer and a J-beta primer mix, a second PCR proceeded for 7 to 11 cycles. A single record per CDR3 protein comes from TCRdb applying MiXCR to the 5' RACE reads. This sample has under 2 million distinct CDR3 sequences, with 30% to 40% found just once. The sequenced sample consisted of blood. The receptors come from a woman in her twenties or thirties in good health.

The rearrangement joins TRBV6-6 to TRBJ2-1; 10 bases fit TRBD1. The CDR3 is 16 amino acids. V lost 5 bases and J lost 3; bases outside the gene matches: 7. The germline V gene has CDR1 MNHNY and CDR2 SVGAGI (reference sequence). CDR3 coding DNA: TGTGCCAGCAGTCCCGGGGACAGGGGTTTCTACAATGAGCAGTTCTTC. Residues: CASSPGDRGFYNEQFF.

The chain recombines TRBV7-9 with TRBJ2-7; 12 bases map to TRBD1. V lost 7 bases to trimming and J lost 4 bases; unmatched junction nucleotides: 11. There are 16 residues in the CDR3. Looked up from germline, CDR1 is SEHNR and CDR2 is FQNEAQ (reference sequence). Here the CDR3 DNA reads TGTGCCAGCAACACGGAACCGGGACAGGGGGCTTACGAGCAGTACTTC. Its protein product is CASNTEPGQGAYEQYF.

This clonotype was seen a few times. The gene calls are TRBV7-8 and TRBJ2-1, with 12 nucleotides matching TRBD1. After removal of 5 bases from V and 9 bases from J, the junction contained 14 bases not matched to a gene. Germline V gene sequence: CDR1 SGHVS, CDR2 FQNEAQ. This CDR3 contains 17 residues. The CDR3 reads CASSPIESGQGALEQFF. DNA for the CDR3: TGTGCCAGCAGCCCGATCGAATCGGGACAGGGGGCTCTTGAGCAGTTCTTC.

The chain has TRBV15 and TRBJ2-3, with 8 positions matching TRBD2. The CDR3 covers 17 residues. CDR1 and CDR2 from the germline V gene are LNHNV and YYDKDF (reference sequence). Unmatched junction bases numbered 7, after V lost 0 bases and J lost 2 bases. For the CDR3, the DNA is TGTGCCACCAGCAGAGAGGGAAGCGGGGGCCCCACAGATACGCAGTATTTT. As protein: CATSREGSGGPTDTQYF. Full variable domain (remainder filled in from reference TRBV15 and TRBJ2-3): DAMVIQNPRYQVTQFGKPVTLSCSQTLNHNVMYWYQQKSSQAPKLLFHYYDKDFNNEADTPDNFQSRRPNTSFCFLDIRSPGLGDTAMYLCATSREGSGGPTDTQYFGPGTRLTVL.

V gene TRBV9 combines with J gene TRBJ2-2; 8 bases map to TRBD2. Germline loops: CDR1 SGDLS, CDR2 YYNGEE. V lost 2 bases to trimming and J lost 3 bases; unmatched junction nucleotides: 3. The CDR3 has 15 residues. The CDR3 nucleotides read TGTGCCAGCAGCGTGGCGGGGGGATACACCGGGGAGCTGTTTTTT. This translates into CASSVAGGYTGELFF.

The chain couples TRBV6-1 to TRBJ1-6; 9 positions match TRBD1. Germline V gene lookup returns CDR1 MNHNS and CDR2 SASEGT. With 6 bases clipped from V and 9 bases from J, the junction kept 6 bases outside the gene matches. The CDR3 runs to 14 residues. The CDR3 DNA reads TGTGCCAGCAGCGACCGGACAGGGGTTTCACCCCTCCACTTT. Amino acids: CASSDRTGVSPLHF.

V gene TRBV25-1 combines with J gene TRBJ2-5; 8 positions agree with TRBD1. Trimming at V came to 4 bases and at J to 5 bases, leaving 9 bases not matched to a gene. This CDR3 comprises 15 residues. Germline V gene sequence: CDR1 MGHDK, CDR2 SYGVNS. In nucleotides, the CDR3 is TGTGCCAGCAGTGGACAGGGGAATGGGAAGGAGACCCAGTACTTC. It encodes CASSGQGNGKETQYF.

J is TRBJ2-3 and V is TRBV4-1, with 8 bases aligning to TRBD2. The CDR3 runs 17 residues. Looked up from germline, CDR1 is MGHRA and CDR2 is YSYEKL. The junction had 10 bases not matched to a gene; V was cut back by 0 bases and J by 5 bases. The CDR3 region is CASSQDRRREAVDTQYF. The DNA for the CDR3 is TGCGCCAGCAGCCAAGATAGGCGGCGGGAGGCGGTAGATACGCAGTATTTT.

In DNA, the CDR3 is TGTGCCAGCAGCGATAACAGGGGAATGAACACTGAAGCTTTCTTT. It is translated as CASSDNRGMNTEAFF. The chain recombines TRBV6-5 with TRBJ1-1; TRBD1 agrees at 7 bases. V shed 6 bases, J shed 0 bases, and the junction held 7 bases outside the gene matches. Germline CDR1 MNHEY, CDR2 SVGAGI. The length of the CDR3 is 15 residues.

This clonotype has just a few counts. The chain joins TRBV30 to TRBJ2-7; 7 bases agree with TRBD1. The length of the CDR3 is 13 residues. Germline V gives CDR1 GTSNPN, CDR2 SVGIG (reference sequence). Germline trimming cut 2 bases from V and 0 bases from J; bases unmatched to any gene: 1. CDR3 nucleotides: TGTGCCTGGAGTAGGGACAGCTCCTACGAGCAGTACTTC. This translates into CAWSRDSSYEQYF.

The chain links TRBV7-9 to TRBJ2-5; 8 bases align to TRBD1. Germline V gives CDR1 SEHNR, CDR2 FQNEAQ (reference sequence). The ends lost 8 bases at V and 5 bases at J; junction bases unmatched: 13. This CDR3 has 15 residues. The CDR3 DNA sequence: TGTGCCAGCGGCATGGGACAGGTCTTCGAGGAGACCCAGTACTTC. It is translated as CASGMGQVFEETQYF.